Detailed here is one T cell receptor (beta chain). V shed 5 bases and J shed 2 bases, with 15 bases lying between them. CDR3 length equals 15 residues. The germline CDR1 and CDR2 sequences are SEHNR and FQNEAQ (reference sequence). TCRdb passed the RACE reads through MiXCR, listing each CDR3 protein once. The repertoire consists of more than 100,000 distinct CDR3 sequences, with around 13% occurring once and the leading ten covering less than 0.95%. The entry originates in a study of human T cells and chemical hapten exposure. Time point indicated: patch test 1, 2 weeks after DPC sensitization. Documented treatment: therapeutic diphenylcyclopropenone sensitization with weekly scalp DPC.

This sample comprised whole blood, obtained in connection with sensitization to the hapten diphenylcyclopropenone (DPC). The sequence was collected from a man aged 18 to 30 with alopecia areata. Some clones in this sample may be carry-over from other donors' samples. The chain combines TRBV7-9 with TRBJ2-5; the D call may be TRBD1 or TRBD2 (5 bases each). The CDR3 DNA sequence: TGTGCCAGCAGCGAACCGGGACCTAAGCAAGAGACCCAGTACTTC. It encodes CASSEPGPKQETQYF. Supplemented by reference TRBV7-9 and TRBJ2-5, the full variable domain reads DTGVSQNPRHKITKRGQNVTFRCDPISEHNRLYWYRQTLGQGPEFLTYFQNEAQLEKSRLLSDRFSAERPKGSFSTLEIQRTEQGDSAMYLCASSEPGPKQETQYFGPGTRLLVL.